The source of this TCR beta chain is a study of T cell responses to AZD1222 COVID-19 vaccine. Germline-derived CDR1 and CDR2 are LNHDA and SQIVND (reference sequence). There are 17 residues in the CDR3. V lost 0 bases and J lost 1, with 15 bases in between. This clone was counted between two and nine times. Sequenced by immunoSEQ multiplex PCR; TCRdb stores in-frame clones only, minus some. This repertoire shows about 160,000 clones, approximately 90% found once; its top ten account for around 1%. The material sequenced was peripheral blood, taken 28 days after the second AZD1222 dose. The TCR originated in an adult who received the AZD1222 COVID-19 vaccine. The chain is built from TRBV19 and TRBJ1-2, with unresolved D. CDR3 residues: CASSIEWRARSNYGYTF. The CDR3 nucleotides are TGTGCCAGTAGTATAGAGTGGCGAGCTAGAAGTAACTATGGCTACACCTTC.